This T cell receptor (beta chain) was sequenced during a study of shared clonotypes between healthy human individuals. Assay execution took place at the deep level. Using immunoSEQ multiplex PCR, the repertoire was profiled, and TCRdb retains in-frame clones only, with some absent. The repertoire has millions of clones, around 96% of them found once; the top ten carry 1.1%. Study conclusions and caveats: Owing to a small donor count, the genetic and exposure-history diversity represented was limited. Clonotype sharing across donors was expected to vary with sequencing depth. Several donors had around 5% of their naive CD4 clonotypes in common.

The CDR3 is 14 amino acids. The V and J ends lost 5 bases and 6 bases, in that order; junction bases with no gene match: 6. Germline lookup yields CDR1 SGHAT and CDR2 FQNNGV. A note on this clone: The antigen remains unidentified.

As defined, naive CD8 cells were CD45RO-negative and positively selected for CCR7, with terminally differentiated effector memory CD45RA+ cells excluded. The rearrangement joins TRBV11-2 to TRBJ2-3, with 9 bases fitting TRBD2. Sequencing was performed on naive CD8+ T cells sorted from blood. This receptor was obtained from a man aged 18 to 29 in good health. The CDR3 sequence: CASSLPLAGDTQYF. The CDR3 DNA reads as TGTGCCAGCAGCCTGCCGCTAGCGGGGGATACGCAGTATTTT.